Below are 22 T cell receptor beta chains sequenced from a single sample in a study of blood T cell repertoires in COVID-19. The protocol was immunoSEQ multiplex PCR, while the TCRdb copy is restricted to in-frame clones and leaves out a portion. The table has roughly 190,000 clones, about 85% seen once. Material for sequencing was peripheral blood. These TCRs come from a man younger than 40 with acute or convalescent COVID-19.

The V gene is TRBV6-2 or TRBV6-3, the J gene TRBJ2-7, with 12 bases aligning to TRBD2. Germline V gene sequence: CDR1 MNHEY, CDR2 SVGEGT. The CDR3 spans 16 residues. The V gene end was trimmed by 5 bases and the J gene end by 5 bases; junction bases not matched to a gene: 10. In nucleotides, the CDR3 is TGTGCCAGCAGTCCGACACTAGCGGGAGGTACTCACGAGCAGTACTTC. It is translated as CASSPTLAGGTHEQYF.

The chain recombines TRBV6-6 with TRBJ2-1; 9 bases line up with TRBD2. From germline, CDR1 is MNHNY and CDR2 SVGAGI (reference sequence). The CDR3 consists of 14 residues. The J segment lost 12 bases and the V segment lost 3 bases, leaving 9 bases of the junction unmatched. The CDR3 region is CASSYASGAGAQFF. The DNA of the CDR3 is TGTGCCAGCAGTTATGCTAGCGGGGCTGGGGCGCAGTTCTTC.

The V gene is TRBV5-1, the J gene TRBJ2-3; possibly TRBD2 for D (5 bases). V dropped 0 bases and J dropped 10 bases, with 12 bases sitting between them. The CDR3 runs to 13 residues. Germline CDR1 SGHRS, CDR2 YFSETQ. The CDR3 sequence: CASSLEGGSAQYF. The DNA for the CDR3 is TGCGCCAGCAGCTTGGAAGGCGGGTCGGCGCAGTATTTT.

The CDR3 nucleotides are TGTGCCATCAGGAGATCCGGGGAAGCCAATCAGCCCCAGCATTTT. This encodes CAIRRSGEANQPQHF. The rearrangement links TRBV10-3 to TRBJ1-5; the D is unclear. This CDR3 spans 15 amino acids. Trimming took 6 bases from V and 3 from J, leaving 15 bases between them. Germline V gene data show CDR1 as ENHRY and CDR2 as SYGVKD.

The rearrangement joins TRBV27 to TRBJ2-3; 9 nucleotides align to TRBD2. Looked up from germline, CDR1 is MNHEY and CDR2 is SMNVEV (reference sequence). The CDR3 runs 16 residues. V lost 4 bases and J lost 2; bases outside the gene matches: 7. CDR3 DNA sequence: TGTGCCAGCAGTTCCCAGCGGGGGGCCCTCACAGATACGCAGTATTTT. It yields the protein CASSSQRGALTDTQYF.

This clone was seen a few times. This chain connects TRBV12-3 or TRBV12-4 to TRBJ1-2; unclear D gene. This CDR3 region has 11 residues. The V end was cut by 6 bases, the J end by 4 bases, with 6 bases between. The CDR3 reads CASSRGYGYTF. The DNA of the CDR3 is TGTGCCAGCAGCCGAGGCTATGGCTACACCTTC.

The rearrangement uses TRBV5-6 and TRBJ1-1, with D possibly being TRBD1 (6 bases). Germline-derived CDR1 and CDR2 are SGHDT and YYEEEE. V lost 0 bases and J lost 3, with 6 bases in between. The CDR3 extends over 13 amino acids. Here the CDR3 reads CASSLAGDTEAFF. CDR3 bases: TGTGCCAGCAGCTTGGCAGGGGACACTGAAGCTTTCTTT.

This clone was detected only a few times. The gene calls are TRBV19 and TRBJ1-4, with TRBD1 matching over 8 bases. Germline CDR1 LNHDA, CDR2 SQIVND (reference sequence). The CDR3 contains 14 residues. With 7 bases clipped from V and 8 bases from J, the junction kept 9 bases outside the gene matches. Written as DNA, the CDR3 is TGTGCCAGTATCGGGCAGGGGGCAGGGGAAAAACTGTTTTTT. This encodes CASIGQGAGEKLFF.

The rearrangement links TRBV4-1 to TRBJ1-2; D might be TRBD1 (5 bases). The V gene's germline CDR1 is MGHRA and CDR2 YSYEKL. This CDR3 is built from 17 residues. Trimming removed 0 bases from V and 8 bases from J, with 22 bases in between. The CDR3 protein is CASSQDRMEGALEGYTF. CDR3 nucleotides: TGCGCCAGCAGCCAAGATAGGATGGAAGGGGCGCTTGAGGGCTACACCTTC.

V gene TRBV27 combines with J gene TRBJ2-6, with D possibly matching TRBD2 (5 bases). The CDR3 spans 16 residues. The germline V gene has CDR1 MNHEY and CDR2 SMNVEV (reference sequence). Deletions cut 6 bases from V and 4 bases from J, with 16 bases between. Here the CDR3 DNA reads TGTGCCAGCAGGGAGGCAGTAAAAGTAGGGGCCAACGTCCTGACTTTC. It codes for CASREAVKVGANVLTF. Combining the CDR3 with reference TRBV27 and TRBJ2-6 gives the whole variable domain EAQVTQNPRYLITVTGKKLTVTCSQNMNHEYMSWYRQDPGLGLRQIYYSMNVEVTDKGDVPEGYKVSRKEKRNFPLILESPSPNQTSLYFCASREAVKVGANVLTFGAGSRLTVL.

This clone was seen only once. This chain uses TRBV2 with TRBJ1-6, with 7 bases fitting TRBD1. This CDR3 is built from 14 residues. The germline CDR1 and CDR2 sequences are SNHLY and FYNNEI. With V trimmed by 8 bases and J by 10 bases, 11 bases remained unmatched. In DNA form, the CDR3 reads TGTGCCAGCTTAAGACAGGGATTCAGGTCACCCCTCCACTTT. Amino acid sequence: CASLRQGFRSPLHF.

This sequence joins TRBV28 and TRBJ2-1; no firm D call. CDR3 size: 13 residues. Germline loops: CDR1 MDHEN, CDR2 SYDVKM. Trimming left V 5 bases short and J 5 bases short, with 10 bases between. CDR3 loop: CASSPQLDNEQFF. DNA of the CDR3: TGTGCCAGCAGTCCACAGCTGGACAATGAGCAGTTCTTC.

The chain recombines TRBV29-1 with TRBJ2-2; D ambiguous. Germline V gives CDR1 SQVTM, CDR2 ANQGSEA. Trimming pared 7 bases from V and 3 bases from J, leaving 12 bases between. The CDR3 is 13 residues long. CDR3 sequence reads: CSGIQWDTGELFF. Here the CDR3 DNA reads TGCAGCGGCATACAGTGGGACACCGGGGAGCTGTTTTTT.

Sample share makes this clone medium-sized (0.01 to 0.1%). The V gene is TRBV7-9, the J gene TRBJ1-2, with D possibly TRBD1 on 6 matching bases. The CDR3 contains 15 residues. Trimming removed 5 bases from V and 4 bases from J, with 17 bases in between. Looked up from germline, CDR1 is SEHNR and CDR2 is FQNEAQ (reference sequence). Here the CDR3 reads CASSLGPGTLYGYTF. The CDR3 DNA follows: TGTGCCAGCAGCCTAGGCCCTGGGACACTCTATGGCTACACCTTC.

The genes are TRBV4-1 and TRBJ1-6; D perhaps matches TRBD1 (6 bases). The CDR3 totals 20 residues. Germline V gives CDR1 MGHRA, CDR2 YSYEKL. The V gene lost 0 bases and the J gene lost 0 bases, with 18 bases spanning the gap. The CDR3 DNA follows: TGCGCCAGCAGCCAAGATACTACAGGGTCCATTTACTCCTATAATTCACCCCTCCACTTT. This gives the protein CASSQDTTGSIYSYNSPLHF.

The chain is built from TRBV7-2 and TRBJ1-1; D uncertain. The ends were cut back, 4 bases at V and 5 bases at J, with 11 bases in the middle. The germline gives CDR1 SGHTA, CDR2 FQGNSA. This CDR3 spans 13 amino acids. This CDR3 reads CASSYLSETEAFF. The CDR3, as DNA: TGTGCCAGCAGCTACCTATCGGAGACTGAAGCTTTCTTT. The full variable domain, in which reference TRBV7-2 and TRBJ1-1 provide the parts outside the CDR3, is GAGVSQSPSNKVTEKGKDVELRCDPISGHTALYWYRQSLGQGLEFLIYFQGNSAPDKSGLPSDRFSAERTGGSVSTLTIQRTQQEDSAVYLCASSYLSETEAFFGQGTRLTVV.

This clone was found once. This chain links TRBV7-3 with TRBJ2-5; no clear D gene. The CDR3 extends over 13 amino acids. Germline V gene lookup returns CDR1 SGHTA and CDR2 FQGTGA. Trimming left V 6 bases short and J 4 bases short, with 12 bases between. The CDR3 DNA sequence: TGTGCCAGCAGTAGGAACAGATTAGAGACCCAGTACTTC. It encodes CASSRNRLETQYF.

This chain uses TRBV7-2 with TRBJ2-3; 10 positions agree with TRBD2. The germline CDR1 and CDR2 sequences are SGHTA and FQGNSA. Germline trimming cut 1 base from V and 5 bases from J; bases unmatched to any gene: 9. The CDR3 extends over 17 amino acids. Here the CDR3 DNA reads TGTGCCAGCAGCTTAGGGGGAGCGGGGGGGCCTCAAGATACGCAGTATTTT. Amino acids: CASSLGGAGGPQDTQYF.

The chain carries TRBV2 and TRBJ1-5, with D unclear. V was clipped by 6 bases and J by 4 bases, with 10 bases between them. The CDR3 has 13 amino acids. The germline V gene has CDR1 SNHLY and CDR2 FYNNEI. The CDR3 DNA reads as TGTGCCAGCAGAGTCGACACAAATCAGCCCCAGCATTTT. It specifies CASRVDTNQPQHF.

This chain connects TRBV30 to TRBJ1-5; TRBD1 might be the D (6 bases). This CDR3 contains 14 residues. Trimming took 2 bases from V and 2 from J, leaving 10 bases between them. Germline V gene lookup returns CDR1 GTSNPN and CDR2 SVGIG (reference sequence). The CDR3 sequence: CAWSWSGGNQPQHF. The CDR3 DNA sequence: TGTGCCTGGAGTTGGTCAGGGGGCAATCAGCCCCAGCATTTT.

In its sample, this clone was seen once. CDR3 sequence: CASSFGLTYGYTF. The CDR3 nucleotides read TGTGCCAGCAGCTTTGGACTGACCTATGGCTACACCTTC. This chain joins TRBV5-4 and TRBJ1-2; D not resolved. This CDR3 comprises 13 residues. V shed 2 bases and J shed 4 bases, with 9 bases lying between them. CDR1 is SGHNT and CDR2 is YYREEE in the germline V gene (reference sequence). The full variable domain, in which reference TRBV5-4 and TRBJ1-2 provide the parts outside the CDR3, is ETGVTQSPTHLIKTRGQQVTLRCSSQSGHNTVSWYQQALGQGPQFIFQYYREEENGRGNFPPRFSGLQFPNYSSELNVNALELDDSALYLCASSFGLTYGYTFGSGTRLTVV.

The V and J genes are TRBV28 and TRBJ1-3, with D maybe TRBD1 (6 bases). The V gene lost 4 bases and the J gene lost 8 bases, with 21 bases spanning the gap. The germline CDR1 and CDR2 sequences are MDHEN and SYDVKM. This CDR3 is built from 16 residues. The DNA of the CDR3 is TGTGCCAGCAGTTCCCAGGGGTCGGGGCTGTTGGACACCATATATTTT. Its protein product is CASSSQGSGLLDTIYF.